The 10 T cell receptor beta chains given below trace back to one sample, sequenced in a study of T cell responses to AZD1222 COVID-19 vaccine. Only in-frame clones appear in the TCRdb table, and some are missing; sequencing was by immunoSEQ multiplex PCR. The table lists over 65,000 clones, about 87% of them singletons, with approximately 5.7% in the top ten. This specimen consisted of peripheral blood, obtained on day 0 of AZD1222 vaccination. The source of these receptors is an adult in good health.

The chain has TRBV2 and TRBJ2-5, with 8 positions matching TRBD1. The CDR3 runs to 14 residues. CDR1 and CDR2 from the germline V gene are SNHLY and FYNNEI. Trimming at V came to 7 bases and at J to 5 bases, leaving 9 bases not matched to a gene. CDR3 residues: CASTNRGSGETQYF. The CDR3 nucleotides are TGTGCCAGCACCAACAGGGGGTCGGGGGAGACCCAGTACTTC.

J is TRBJ1-4 and V is TRBV19; the D is unclear. V was pared by 9 bases and J by 4 bases, with 12 bases between. The germline CDR1 and CDR2 sequences are LNHDA and SQIVND (reference sequence). The CDR3 consists of 13 residues. For the CDR3, the DNA is TGTGCCAGCGCCCGGGCCGATAATGAAAAACTGTTTTTT. Residues: CASARADNEKLFF.

The chain combines TRBV13 with TRBJ1-1, with D possibly being TRBD1 (6 bases). The CDR3 has 16 residues. V gave up 3 bases and J gave up 1 base, with 15 bases separating them. CDR1 and CDR2 from the germline V gene are PRHDT and FYEKMQ (reference sequence). CDR3 residues: CASSFLLTGWNTEAFF. DNA for the CDR3: TGTGCCAGCAGCTTCTTGTTGACAGGATGGAACACTGAAGCTTTCTTT.

This clone was seen once. The V gene is TRBV10-2, the J gene TRBJ1-3; no reliable D call. Germline assignment: CDR1 WSHSY and CDR2 SAAADI. The V end lost 4 bases, the J end lost 4 bases, and 8 bases lay between the germline ends. CDR3 length equals 13 residues. In nucleotides, the CDR3 is TGCGCCAGCAGTGTAGTGGTAGGAAACACCATATATTTT. It specifies CASSVVVGNTIYF.

The genes are TRBV28 and TRBJ1-5, with D uncertain. The length of the CDR3 is 13 residues. Germline-derived CDR1 and CDR2 are MDHEN and SYDVKM. Trimming removed 7 bases from V and 2 bases from J, with 9 bases in between. The CDR3 sequence: CASKVKGNQPQHF. CDR3 bases: TGTGCCAGCAAAGTGAAGGGCAATCAGCCCCAGCATTTT.

The rearrangement joins TRBV24-1 to TRBJ2-5; 9 nucleotides align to TRBD1. Germline V lookup: CDR1 KGHDR, CDR2 SFDVKD. Losses at the gene ends were 3 bases for V and 2 bases for J; bases not matched to a gene: 3. The length of the CDR3 is 15 residues. The CDR3 DNA follows: TGTGCCACCAGTGATATGGACAGGGGACAAGAGACCCAGTACTTC. Amino acids: CATSDMDRGQETQYF.

The CDR3 sequence is CASSITTAKQGRRNGYTF. CDR3 in DNA: TGTGCCAGCAGCATAACTACCGCAAAACAGGGGCGTAGAAATGGCTACACCTTC. V and J are TRBV21-1 and TRBJ1-2; the table's TRBD1 call for D was not verified on the DNA. TRBV21-1 is deemed a pseudogene. The length of the CDR3 is 18 residues.

As DNA, the CDR3 is TGTGCCAGCATCACACCGGGACCTCGAAGAGATACGCAGTATTTT. Translating it yields CASITPGPRRDTQYF. J is TRBJ2-3 and V is TRBV3-1 (or the pseudogene TRBV3-2); D might be TRBD1 or TRBD2, each matching 5 bases. V was shortened by 7 bases and J by 5 bases, with 19 bases between the two germline ends. The CDR3 extends over 15 amino acids. CDR1 and CDR2 (germline): LGHDT, YNNKEL (reference sequence).

The chain employs TRBV28 and TRBJ1-5; D uncertain. V was clipped by 2 bases and J by 0 bases, with 11 bases between them. The CDR3 length is 16 residues. The germline V gene has CDR1 MDHEN and CDR2 SYDVKM. DNA for the CDR3: TGTGCCAGCAGTTTACCCCGCCCCAATAGCAATCAGCCCCAGCATTTT. It codes for CASSLPRPNSNQPQHF.

V gene TRBV7-8 combines with J gene TRBJ2-7; TRBD1 might be the D (5 bases). Germline V CDR1 and CDR2: SGHVS, FQNEAQ. This CDR3 has 15 residues. The V gene lost 1 base and the J gene lost 2 bases, with 12 bases spanning the gap. CDR3 protein: CASSLDGRGPYEQYF. As DNA, the CDR3 is TGTGCCAGCAGCTTAGACGGAAGGGGCCCCTACGAGCAGTACTTC. The complete variable domain, with remaining parts taken from reference TRBV7-8 and TRBJ2-7, reads GAGVSQSPRYKVAKRGQDVALRCDPISGHVSLFWYQQALGQGPEFLTYFQNEAQLDKSGLPSDRFFAERPEGSVSTLKIQRTQQEDSAVYLCASSLDGRGPYEQYFGPGTRLTVT.